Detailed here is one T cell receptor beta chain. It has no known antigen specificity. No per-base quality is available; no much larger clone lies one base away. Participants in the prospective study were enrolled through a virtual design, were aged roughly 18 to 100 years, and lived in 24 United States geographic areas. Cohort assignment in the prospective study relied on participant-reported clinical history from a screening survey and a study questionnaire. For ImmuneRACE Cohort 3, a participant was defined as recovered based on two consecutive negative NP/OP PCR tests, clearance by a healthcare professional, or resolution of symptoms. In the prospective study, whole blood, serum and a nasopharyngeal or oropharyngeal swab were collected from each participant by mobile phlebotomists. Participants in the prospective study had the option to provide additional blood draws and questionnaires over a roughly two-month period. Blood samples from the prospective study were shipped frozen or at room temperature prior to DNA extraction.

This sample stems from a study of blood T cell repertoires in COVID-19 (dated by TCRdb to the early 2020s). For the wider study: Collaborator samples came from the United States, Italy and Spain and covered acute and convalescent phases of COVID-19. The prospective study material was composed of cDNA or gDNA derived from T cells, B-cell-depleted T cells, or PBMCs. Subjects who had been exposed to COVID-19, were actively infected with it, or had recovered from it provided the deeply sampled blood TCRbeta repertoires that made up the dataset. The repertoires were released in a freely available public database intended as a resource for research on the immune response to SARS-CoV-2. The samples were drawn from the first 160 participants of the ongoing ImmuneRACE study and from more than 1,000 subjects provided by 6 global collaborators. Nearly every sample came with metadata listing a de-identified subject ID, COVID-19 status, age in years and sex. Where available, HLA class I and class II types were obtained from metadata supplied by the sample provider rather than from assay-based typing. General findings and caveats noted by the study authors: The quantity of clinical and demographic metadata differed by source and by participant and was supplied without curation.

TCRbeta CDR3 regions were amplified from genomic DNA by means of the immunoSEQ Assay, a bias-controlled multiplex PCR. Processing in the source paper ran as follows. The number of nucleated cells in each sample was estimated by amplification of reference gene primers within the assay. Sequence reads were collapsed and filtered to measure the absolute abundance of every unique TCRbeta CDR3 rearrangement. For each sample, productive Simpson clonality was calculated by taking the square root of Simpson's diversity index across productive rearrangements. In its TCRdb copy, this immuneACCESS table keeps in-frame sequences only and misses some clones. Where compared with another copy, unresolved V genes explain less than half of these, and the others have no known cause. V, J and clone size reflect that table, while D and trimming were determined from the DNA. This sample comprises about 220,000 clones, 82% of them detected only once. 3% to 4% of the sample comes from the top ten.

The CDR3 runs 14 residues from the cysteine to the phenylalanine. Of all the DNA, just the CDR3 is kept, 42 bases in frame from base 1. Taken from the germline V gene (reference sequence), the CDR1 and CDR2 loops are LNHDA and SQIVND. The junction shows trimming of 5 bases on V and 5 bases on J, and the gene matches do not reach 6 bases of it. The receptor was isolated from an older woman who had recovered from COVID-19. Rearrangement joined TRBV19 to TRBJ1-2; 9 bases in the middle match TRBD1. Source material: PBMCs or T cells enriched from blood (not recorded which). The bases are TGTGCCAGTAGTCTACAGGGGGCAAAGTATGGCTACACCTTC. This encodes CASSLQGAKYGYTF.